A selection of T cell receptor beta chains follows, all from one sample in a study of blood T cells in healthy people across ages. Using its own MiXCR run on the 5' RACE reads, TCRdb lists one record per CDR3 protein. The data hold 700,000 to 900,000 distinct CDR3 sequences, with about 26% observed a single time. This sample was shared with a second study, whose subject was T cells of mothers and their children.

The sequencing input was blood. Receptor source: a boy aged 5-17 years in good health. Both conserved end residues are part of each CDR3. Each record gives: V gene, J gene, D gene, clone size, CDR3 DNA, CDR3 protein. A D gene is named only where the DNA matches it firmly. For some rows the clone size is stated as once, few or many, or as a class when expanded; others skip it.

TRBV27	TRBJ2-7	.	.	TGTGCCAGCAGTTTCCGGGGGGCTACCTACGAGCAGTACTTC	CASSFRGATYEQYF
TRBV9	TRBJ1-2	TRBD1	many	TGTGCCAGCAGCGCGGGACAGGGCGACTATGGCTACACCTTC	CASSAGQGDYGYTF
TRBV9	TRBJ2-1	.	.	TGTGCCAGCAGCACCCATAAGGGGGAGCAGTTCTTC	CASSTHKGEQFF
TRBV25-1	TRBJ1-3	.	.	TGTGCCAGCAGTGCCGGGCCCCCGGGAAACACCATATATTTT	CASSAGPPGNTIYF
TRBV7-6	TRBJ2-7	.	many	TGTGCCAGCAGCTTAGCGCGCGCATCGACGTACGAGCAGTACTTC	CASSLARASTYEQYF
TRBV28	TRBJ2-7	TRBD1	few	TGTGCCAGCAGACCCGACAGGGGGATATCCTACGAGCAGTACTTC	CASRPDRGISYEQYF
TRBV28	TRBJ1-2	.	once	TGTGCCAGCAGTGTACCACAGGACCGGGGCTACACCTTC	CASSVPQDRGYTF
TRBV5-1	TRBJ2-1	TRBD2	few	TGCGCCAGCAGCTACGGGACTAGCGGGGGCTCCTACAATGAGCAGTTCTTC	CASSYGTSGGSYNEQFF
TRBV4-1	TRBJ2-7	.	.	TGCGCCAGCAGCCAAGAGACTTCCGAGCAGTACTTC	CASSQETSEQYF
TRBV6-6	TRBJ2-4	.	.	TGTGCCAGCAATAAACAGGAGGCTAAAAACATTCAGTACTTC	CASNKQEAKNIQYF
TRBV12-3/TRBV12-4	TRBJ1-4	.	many	TGTGCCAGCAGTGAGCGGGCCACCCGTAATGAAAAACTGTTTTTT	CASSERATRNEKLFF
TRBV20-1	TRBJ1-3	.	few	TGCAGTGCTCGCGGGAACTCTGGAAACACCATATATTTT	CSARGNSGNTIYF
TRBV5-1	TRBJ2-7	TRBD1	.	TGCGCCAGCAGCCACACAGGGGGAGGAGAGCAGTACTTC	CASSHTGGGEQYF
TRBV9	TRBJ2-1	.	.	TGTGCCAGCAGCGTAGCCACGAACTCCTACAATGAGCAGTTCTTC	CASSVATNSYNEQFF
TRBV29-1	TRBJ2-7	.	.	TGCAGCGTCCTCCCTCGGGGACCCTCGGACGAGCAGTACTTC	CSVLPRGPSDEQYF
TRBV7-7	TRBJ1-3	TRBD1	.	TGTGCCAGCAGCCCGGACAGGGATGGAAACACCATATATTTT	CASSPDRDGNTIYF
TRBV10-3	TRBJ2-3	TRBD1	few	TGTGCCATCAGCATGGGACAGTCTAGCACAGATACGCAGTATTTT	CAISMGQSSTDTQYF
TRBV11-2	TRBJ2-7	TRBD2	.	TGTGCCAGCAGCCTGGGACTAGCCCTCTCCTACGAGCAGTACTTC	CASSLGLALSYEQYF
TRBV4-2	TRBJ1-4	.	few	TGTGCCAGCAGCCAAGATTCAAGGGCAACTAATGAAAAACTGTTTTTT	CASSQDSRATNEKLFF
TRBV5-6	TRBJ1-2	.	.	TGTGCCAGCAGCCCCAGCGCTAACTATGGCTACACCTTC	CASSPSANYGYTF
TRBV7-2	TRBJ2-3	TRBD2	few	TGTGCCAGCAGCACAAGCGGGGGGGACACAGATACGCAGTATTTT	CASSTSGGDTDTQYF
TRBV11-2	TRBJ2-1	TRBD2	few	TGTGCCAGCAGCTTAGTGGGGCTAGCGGGGGGCCGCTCCTACAATGAGCAGTTCTTC	CASSLVGLAGGRSYNEQFF
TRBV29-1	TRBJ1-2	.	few	TGCAGCGTTGAAGAGGGTGGCTATGGCTACACCTTC	CSVEEGGYGYTF
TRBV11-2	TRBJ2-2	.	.	TGTGCCAGCAGCTTAAGACTCTTGTCCATATCCACCGGGGAGCTGTTTTTT	CASSLRLLSISTGELFF
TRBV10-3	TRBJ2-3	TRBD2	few	TGTGCCATCAGTGGGCCGGGACTAGCCGGCACAGATACGCAGTATTTT	CAISGPGLAGTDTQYF
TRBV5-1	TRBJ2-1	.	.	TGCGCCAGCACTCCGGGTACCCCCTTGGGAGAGCAGTTCTTC	CASTPGTPLGEQFF
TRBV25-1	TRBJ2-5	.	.	TGTGCCAGCAGTCGCCTATTGGGGGCACAGGGAGGGCGAGAGACCCAGTACTTC	CASSRLLGAQGGRETQYF
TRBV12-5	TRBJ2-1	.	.	TGTGCTAGTAACGGTGACACCTACAATGAGCAGTTCTTC	CASNGDTYNEQFF
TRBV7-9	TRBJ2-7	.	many	TGTGCCAGCAGCGCAACCTACGAGCAGTACTTC	CASSATYEQYF
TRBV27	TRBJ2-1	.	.	TGTGCCAGCGGGAGGTCCTCCTACAATGAGCAGTTCTTC	CASGRSSYNEQFF